The following is a TCR beta chain sequence with its context. The data originate from a study of T cell responses to AZD1222 COVID-19 vaccine. The method was immunoSEQ multiplex PCR; TCRdb's version includes in-frame clones alone and lacks a portion of them. Among around 140,000 clones listed, 89% were seen once. This material consisted of peripheral blood, taken on day 0 of AZD1222 vaccination. The receptor comes from an adult in good health.

The DNA for the CDR3 is TGTGCCAGCAGCTTAGCCGGGAGGAACACCGGGGAGCTGTTTTTT. Translation: CASSLAGRNTGELFF. The chain combines TRBV7-6 with TRBJ2-2; possibly TRBD2 for D (6 bases). The CDR3 has 15 amino acids. With 0 bases removed from V and 1 base from J, the gap between germline ends came to 6 bases. CDR1 and CDR2 from the germline V gene are SGHVS and FNYEAQ.